The T cell receptor beta chain described here comes from a study of shared T cell receptors in the human thymus. TCRdb's table, derived via immunoSEQ multiplex PCR, lists solely in-frame clones and lacks some. The table includes approximately 760,000 clones, approximately 85% detected once. Trimming shortened V by 3 bases and J by 7 bases, and 21 bases separated the two germline ends. In germline, CDR1 is MNHEY, CDR2 SMNVEV (reference sequence). This CDR3 is 16 amino acids long. The data also belong to a second study, concerning human thymus T cells. In that study: The sample donors, healthy Finnish infants, were having corrective surgery for congenital heart defects. Corrective heart surgery yielded the resections from which the thymus tissue came.

The receptor was derived from a girl in the first two years of life with a congenital heart defect. The chain links TRBV27 to TRBJ1-2, with D hard to call. Specimen: thymocytes. The CDR3 DNA follows: TGTGCCAGCAGTTTCCATCCTCCACCGGCGGGAGGTGGCTACACCTTC. Its translation is CASSFHPPPAGGGYTF.